Following are 20 T cell receptor beta chains from one sample sequenced in a study of cytomegalovirus exposure and HLA in healthy donors. 13 Jbeta primers and 60 Vbeta primers were used for the PCR. Clones were sequenced by immunoSEQ multiplex PCR, and TCRdb holds only the in-frame ones, with some missing. The sample includes approximately 200,000 clones, over 75% seen only once; the top ten take about 1.2%. The sequencing input was PBMCs. The receptors shown here come from a human donor in good health.

This chain joins TRBV28 and TRBJ2-7, with D possibly TRBD2 on 6 matching bases. The CDR3 loop spans 15 amino acids. V shed 0 bases and J shed 0 bases, with 9 bases lying between them. Looked up from germline, CDR1 is MDHEN and CDR2 is SYDVKM. Here the CDR3 reads CASSLWAGSSYEQYF. CDR3 sequence (DNA): TGTGCCAGCAGTTTATGGGCGGGAAGCTCCTACGAGCAGTACTTC.

The chain combines TRBV18 with TRBJ2-1, with 11 nucleotides matching TRBD2. Germline V gene data show CDR1 as KGHSH and CDR2 as LQKENI. This CDR3 contains 16 residues. The V gene end was trimmed by 3 bases and the J gene end by 6 bases; junction bases not matched to a gene: 7. The CDR3 DNA follows: TGTGCCAGCTCACCGTCTGGGACTAGCGGAAGCAATGAGCAGTTCTTC. This codes for CASSPSGTSGSNEQFF. Full variable domain (rest looked up from reference TRBV18 and TRBJ2-1): NAGVMQNPRHLVRRRGQEARLRCSPMKGHSHVYWYRQLPEEGLKFMVYLQKENIIDESGMPKERFSAEFPKEGPSILRIQQVVRGDSAAYFCASSPSGTSGSNEQFFGPGTRLTVL.

The chain couples TRBV30 to TRBJ2-7; no definite D call. The germline CDR1 and CDR2 sequences are GTSNPN and SVGIG (reference sequence). The length of the CDR3 is 11 residues. With 0 bases removed from V and 3 bases from J, the gap between germline ends came to 3 bases. The CDR3 region has the DNA TGTGCCTGGAGTGTACTCTACGAGCAGTACTTC. Translating gives CAWSVLYEQYF.

V is TRBV7-2 and J is TRBJ2-1, with 11 bases that match TRBD2. Per germline, CDR1 SGHTA and CDR2 FQGNSA. The CDR3 loop spans 15 amino acids. Trimming cost V 2 bases and J 7 bases; bases outside gene matches: 4. Written as DNA, the CDR3 is TGTGCCAGCAGCTTACTAGCGGGAGGTTTAAATGAGCAGTTCTTC. Its protein product is CASSLLAGGLNEQFF. The entire variable domain, with the rest obtained from reference TRBV7-2 and TRBJ2-1, is as follows: GAGVSQSPSNKVTEKGKDVELRCDPISGHTALYWYRQSLGQGLEFLIYFQGNSAPDKSGLPSDRFSAERTGGSVSTLTIQRTQQEDSAVYLCASSLLAGGLNEQFFGPGTRLTVL.

The DNA for the CDR3 is TGTGCCAGTTCTCCGGGGGGCGGAGGTTCAGCTTTCTTT. This translates into CASSPGGGGSAFF. The genes are TRBV19 and TRBJ1-1; perhaps TRBD1 as D (6 bases). The CDR3 consists of 13 residues. V shed 8 bases and J shed 10 bases, with 20 bases lying between them. CDR1 is LNHDA, CDR2 SQIVND, per germline (reference sequence).

This sequence joins TRBV4-2 and TRBJ2-7; D might be TRBD2 (6 bases). From germline, CDR1 is LGHNA and CDR2 YNFKEQ. This CDR3 is 14 amino acids long. V dropped 1 base and J dropped 7 bases, with 14 bases sitting between them. This chain's CDR3 is CASSQVRRAEEQYF. CDR3 coding DNA: TGTGCCAGCAGCCAAGTCAGGAGGGCCGAGGAGCAGTACTTC.

J is TRBJ2-7 and V is TRBV4-1; TRBD2 matches 11 bases. V lost 6 bases and J lost 2; bases outside the gene matches: 9. CDR3 length: 16 amino acids. CDR1 and CDR2 (germline): MGHRA, YSYEKL. The DNA of the CDR3 is TGCGCCAGCAGGTTTGACGGGACTAGCGGAACCTACGAGCAGTACTTC. Translating it yields CASRFDGTSGTYEQYF.

In this sample, this clone turned up a few times. V usage is TRBV15 and J usage is TRBJ2-3; 7 bases fit TRBD1. V shed 0 bases and J 3 bases; nucleotides not matched to a gene: 9. This CDR3 has 17 amino acids. The V gene's germline CDR1 is LNHNV and CDR2 YYDKDF (reference sequence). CDR3 bases: TGTGCCACCAGCAGAGATTTGACAGGGATAATGACAGATACGCAGTATTTT. It specifies CATSRDLTGIMTDTQYF.

The chain combines TRBV30 with TRBJ1-1, with 7 bases identical to TRBD1. V lost 2 bases and J lost 3; bases outside the gene matches: 3. The CDR3 loop spans 13 amino acids. The germline V gene encodes CDR1 GTSNPN and CDR2 SVGIG (reference sequence). CDR3 amino acids: CAWSQTGYTEAFF. Here the CDR3 DNA reads TGTGCCTGGAGTCAGACAGGGTACACTGAAGCTTTCTTT. The whole variable domain, remainder taken from reference TRBV30 and TRBJ1-1, is SQTIHQWPATLVQPVGSPLSLECTVEGTSNPNLYWYRQAAGRGLQLLFYSVGIGQISSEVPQNLSASRPQDRQFILSSKKLLLSDSGFYLCAWSQTGYTEAFFGQGTRLTVV.

The V call is TRBV27, the J call TRBJ1-5; 10 nucleotides align to TRBD1. Germline lookup yields CDR1 MNHEY and CDR2 SMNVEV (reference sequence). This CDR3 comprises 16 residues. V trimming: 5 bases; J trimming: 4 bases; junction bases outside the gene matches: 8. The CDR3 nucleotides are TGTGCCAGCAGTGGTTTGGACAGGGGGATTAATCAGCCCCAGCATTTT. It is translated as CASSGLDRGINQPQHF.

The J gene is TRBJ2-1, the V gene TRBV6-4; D is unresolved. This CDR3 has 12 residues. Germline V gene data show CDR1 as MRHNA and CDR2 as SNTAGT. Trimming removed 3 bases from V and 4 bases from J, with 4 bases in between. The CDR3 protein is CASSERYNEQFF. DNA of the CDR3: TGTGCCAGCAGTGAGAGGTACAATGAGCAGTTCTTC.

The chain joins TRBV14 to TRBJ2-7; 7 nucleotides align to TRBD2. Losses at the gene ends were 0 bases for V and 3 bases for J; bases not matched to a gene: 2. This CDR3 contains 14 residues. The germline gives CDR1 SGHDN, CDR2 FVKESK. The CDR3 coding sequence is TGTGCCAGCAGCCAAGATGCTAGCGGCTACGAGCAGTACTTC. It translates to CASSQDASGYEQYF. Based on the CDR3 plus reference TRBV14 and TRBJ2-7, the full variable domain is EAGVTQFPSHSVIEKGQTVTLRCDPISGHDNLYWYRRVMGKEIKFLLHFVKESKQDESGMPNNRFLAERTGGTYSTLKVQPAELEDSGVYFCASSQDASGYEQYFGPGTRLTVT.

This rearrangement joins TRBV4-1 to TRBJ2-5; TRBD2 agrees at 12 bases. The better agreement between TRBJ2-7 and the DNA end casts doubt on the J call. The CDR3 is 16 residues long. The germline V gene has CDR1 MGHRA and CDR2 YSYEKL. Here the CDR3 DNA reads TGCGCCAGCAGCTTAGTCCTAGCGGGAGGGCCGCACGAGCAGTACTTC. Translation gives CASSLVLAGGPHEQYF.

The chain joins TRBV28 to TRBJ2-7; 9 bases line up with TRBD2. Germline CDR1 and CDR2: MDHEN and SYDVKM. J gave up 2 bases and V 5 bases, and 7 bases lay outside the gene matches. This CDR3 is 15 amino acids long. The CDR3 bases are TGTGCCAGCAGTGCTGGGACTAGCCCAGCCTACGAGCAGTACTTC. Translating it yields CASSAGTSPAYEQYF.

This clone has a handful of counts. The chain links TRBV2 to TRBJ2-7, with D maybe TRBD1 (6 bases). From germline, CDR1 is SNHLY and CDR2 FYNNEI. The V end was cut by 10 bases, the J end by 3 bases, with 22 bases between. The CDR3 extends over 15 amino acids. CDR3 sequence: CATTPQTGSRYEQYF. CDR3 coding DNA: TGTGCCACGACGCCCCAAACAGGGTCTCGCTACGAGCAGTACTTC. Together with reference TRBV2 and TRBJ2-7, the CDR3 gives the full variable domain: EPEVTQTPSHQVTQMGQEVILRCVPISNHLYFYWYRQILGQKVEFLVSFYNNEISEKSEIFDDQFSVERPDGSNFTLKIRSTKLEDSAMYFCATTPQTGSRYEQYFGPGTRLTVT.

This chain links TRBV7-9 with TRBJ1-4, with a possible D match to TRBD1 (6 bases). This CDR3 has 15 amino acids. Germline V lookup: CDR1 SEHNR, CDR2 FQNEAQ (reference sequence). The ends were cut back, 5 bases at V and 5 bases at J, with 15 bases in the middle. The CDR3 sequence is CASSKGTSLNEKLFF. The CDR3 nucleotides are TGTGCCAGCAGCAAGGGGACATCGCTGAATGAAAAACTGTTTTTT.

The chain combines TRBV5-1 with TRBJ2-7, with 7 bases aligning to TRBD1. Germline CDR1 SGHRS, CDR2 YFSETQ. V was clipped by 0 bases and J by 3 bases; unmatched bases: 15. CDR3 size: 18 residues. CDR3 loop: CASSLGGGAVVVGYEQYF. In DNA, the CDR3 is TGCGCCAGCAGCTTGGGAGGGGGCGCAGTTGTAGTTGGCTACGAGCAGTACTTC.

V gene TRBV4-1 combines with J gene TRBJ2-2; 9 bases align to TRBD1. In germline, CDR1 is MGHRA, CDR2 YSYEKL. The V and J ends lost 4 bases and 6 bases, in that order; junction bases with no gene match: 3. This CDR3 has 14 residues. CDR3 DNA: TGCGCCAGCAGCCGAGGACAGGGGCCCGGGGAGCTGTTTTTT. It translates to CASSRGQGPGELFF.

The chain links TRBV5-4 to TRBJ2-7; D is perhaps TRBD2 (6 bases). In germline, CDR1 is SGHNT, CDR2 YYREEE (reference sequence). The ends were cut back, 0 bases at V and 3 bases at J, with 10 bases in the middle. The CDR3 spans 14 residues. The CDR3 region has the DNA TGTGCCAGCAGCTTGGATCAGGGACTCTACGAGCAGTACTTC. As protein: CASSLDQGLYEQYF.

This clone was found once. This chain links TRBV7-9 with TRBJ1-2, with TRBD1 matching 10 bases. The germline V gene encodes CDR1 SEHNR and CDR2 FQNEAQ (reference sequence). CDR3 length: 13 amino acids. The J segment lost 10 bases and the V segment lost 1 base, leaving 3 bases of the junction unmatched. DNA for the CDR3: TGTGCCAGCAGCTTAGGGGACAGGGGACTCTACACCTTC. Protein: CASSLGDRGLYTF. Using reference TRBV7-9 and TRBJ1-2 for the parts outside the CDR3, the full variable domain is DTGVSQNPRHKITKRGQNVTFRCDPISEHNRLYWYRQTLGQGPEFLTYFQNEAQLEKSRLLSDRFSAERPKGSFSTLEIQRTEQGDSAMYLCASSLGDRGLYTFGSGTRLTVV.